This T cell receptor (beta chain) appears in the sequencing data of a study of blood T cell repertoires in COVID-19. Study processing details: Counts of nucleated cells, estimated from reference gene primer amplification, were obtained. The protocol was immunoSEQ multiplex PCR, while the TCRdb copy is restricted to in-frame clones and leaves out a portion. V, J and clone size reflect that table, while D and trimming were determined from the DNA. This sample carries approximately 190,000 clones, 80% to 90% of them seen once, and the ten largest clones take approximately 6%. V was pared by 4 bases and J by 5 bases, with 17 bases between. Germline values: CDR1 SNHLY, CDR2 FYNNEI. This CDR3 spans 16 amino acids.

The TCR comes from a man of 80 years or more with acute or convalescent COVID-19. Sample: peripheral blood. The rearrangement joins TRBV2 to TRBJ1-4; unclear D gene. CDR3 DNA sequence: TGTGCCAGCAGTGTTCAAAGGGCCGCGGGAAATGAAAAACTGTTTTTT. It translates to CASSVQRAAGNEKLFF.